This T cell receptor (beta chain) derives from a study of CD8+CD57+ T cells in acquired aplastic anemia. Study details: CD4+ and CD8+ cells, once sorted, gave DNA averaging roughly 3.4 ug.

Patients sequenced had flow cytometry evidence of CD8+CD57+ cell expansion. The template used for profiling TCR beta VDJ and CDR3 was genomic DNA. TCRdb itself ran the reads through MiXCR, one entry per CDR3 protein. Here the sample spans about 200,000 distinct CDR3 sequences, around three fifths being singletons. Trimming took off 2 bases at V and 6 bases at J, with 6 bases between the two ends. CDR1 is SGHRS and CDR2 is YFSETQ in the germline V gene. CDR3 length: 12 amino acids. The sequence came from a human donor with aplastic anemia. The V gene is TRBV5-1, the J gene TRBJ2-1, with no clear D. Sequenced: sorted CD4+, CD8+, or CD8+CD57+ T cells (not recorded which) from PBMCs. CDR3 loop: CASSFGANEQFF. The CDR3 DNA sequence: TGCGCCAGCAGCTTCGGAGCCAATGAGCAGTTCTTC.